This section outlines one TCR beta chain sequence together with its context. The sample holds one count of this clone. There is no known antigen for this receptor. No much larger clonotype is one base removed from it; base qualities were not supplied. The receptor library was made with the immunoSEQ multiplex PCR assay. TCRdb mirrors the immuneACCESS table, restricted to in-frame sequences. Some clones are absent from its copies; in checked studies, under half trace to an unresolved V gene, and the reason for the others is unknown. This sample has roughly 80,000 clones in its table, and about 91% of those were observed once. 1.5% to 2% of the sample is taken by the ten largest. Taken from cysteine to phenylalanine, the CDR3 has 15 residues. Only the CDR3 portion is preserved as DNA: 45 bases, with reading frame beginning at the first base. CDR1 and CDR2, looked up from the germline V gene, are MNHEY and SVGAGI. After removal of 6 bases from V and 6 bases from J, the junction retains 12 bases not matched to a gene.

The data were obtained in a study of T cell changes during pregnancy in multiple sclerosis (dated 2019 in TCRdb). As for the study more broadly: The study looked at changes in the T cell repertoire across pregnancy in women with multiple sclerosis.

The V and J segments used are TRBV6-5 and TRBJ2-3, and TRBD2 matches 7 of the central bases. The receptor was derived from a female donor with multiple sclerosis, enrolled in a pregnancy study. This material consisted of peripheral blood, taken before pregnancy. The CDR3 loop reads CASRHAGDGRDTQYF. The DNA reads TGTGCCAGCAGGCACGCGGGGGACGGGAGGGATACGCAGTATTTT.